A selection of T cell receptor beta chains follows, all from one sample in a study of regulatory T cells in long-lasting Graves disease. TCRdb re-derived calls from the multiplex PCR reads in MiXCR, one entry per CDR3 protein. The data show hundreds of thousands of distinct CDR3 sequences, about 16% seen once. These same records also appear under a second study, on T cells in Graves' hyperthyroidism and ophthalmopathy.

The material was peripheral blood mononuclear cells (PBMCs), obtained at new diagnosis, from a patient treated with antithyroid drugs. The receptor set was obtained from a middle-aged woman with Graves disease. Both conserved end residues are part of each CDR3. The order of the fields is V gene, clone size, D gene, J gene, CDR3 protein, CDR3 DNA. A D gene is named only where the DNA matches it firmly. Clone size is given for some rows only: seen once, a few or many times, or a class if the clone is expanded.

v_gene: TRBV6-1
abundance: -
d_gene: TRBD1
j_gene: TRBJ1-6
CDR3aa: CASISGDSYNSPLHF
CDR3nt: TGTGCCAGCATCTCGGGGGACAGTTATAATTCACCCCTCCACTTT

v_gene: TRBV7-3
abundance: few
d_gene: TRBD1
j_gene: TRBJ2-7
CDR3aa: CASSPQGDRAGVEQYF
CDR3nt: TGTGCCAGCAGCCCTCAGGGCGACAGGGCAGGGGTCGAGCAGTACTTC

v_gene: TRBV20-1
abundance: few
d_gene: TRBD2
j_gene: TRBJ2-6
CDR3aa: CSARDPGGSGANVLTF
CDR3nt: TGCAGTGCTAGAGACCCGGGGGGCTCTGGGGCCAACGTCCTGACTTTC

v_gene: TRBV28
abundance: few
d_gene: -
j_gene: TRBJ1-2
CDR3aa: CARSQGHKGGYGYTF
CDR3nt: TGTGCCCGCAGCCAGGGACACAAAGGGGGCTATGGCTACACCTTC

v_gene: TRBV28
abundance: many
d_gene: -
j_gene: TRBJ2-7
CDR3aa: CASSLSGPYEQYF
CDR3nt: TGTGCCAGCAGTTTGTCGGGACCCTACGAGCAGTACTTC

v_gene: TRBV7-9
abundance: many
d_gene: -
j_gene: TRBJ1-5
CDR3aa: CASSPGQTNQPQHF
CDR3nt: TGTGCCAGCAGCCCCGGACAGACTAATCAACCCCAGCATTTT

v_gene: TRBV20-1
abundance: -
d_gene: TRBD1
j_gene: TRBJ2-1
CDR3aa: CSAKPQGESEQFF
CDR3nt: TGCAGTGCTAAACCACAGGGGGAGAGTGAGCAGTTCTTC

v_gene: TRBV15
abundance: -
d_gene: -
j_gene: TRBJ1-2
CDR3aa: CATSRDKEANYGYTF
CDR3nt: TGTGCCACCAGCAGAGATAAGGAAGCTAACTATGGCTACACCTTC

v_gene: TRBV7-9
abundance: -
d_gene: TRBD2
j_gene: TRBJ2-3
CDR3aa: CASTNGGLTSTDTQYF
CDR3nt: TGTGCCAGCACTAACGGGGGACTAACTAGCACAGATACGCAGTATTTT

v_gene: TRBV7-9
abundance: few
d_gene: -
j_gene: TRBJ1-1
CDR3aa: CASSLDGANTEAFF
CDR3nt: TGTGCCAGCAGCTTAGACGGGGCGAACACTGAAGCTTTCTTT

v_gene: TRBV15
abundance: many
d_gene: -
j_gene: TRBJ2-3
CDR3aa: CATSREDRTSTDTQYF
CDR3nt: TGTGCCACCAGCAGAGAAGACCGGACAAGCACAGATACGCAGTATTTT

v_gene: TRBV19
abundance: many
d_gene: -
j_gene: TRBJ1-1
CDR3aa: CASTKTALNTEAFF
CDR3nt: TGTGCCAGTACCAAGACGGCGTTGAACACTGAAGCTTTCTTT

v_gene: TRBV6-1
abundance: many
d_gene: -
j_gene: TRBJ1-6
CDR3aa: CASTRKGTAYNSPLHF
CDR3nt: TGTGCCAGCACTAGAAAAGGGACGGCTTATAATTCACCCCTCCACTTT

v_gene: TRBV24-1
abundance: few
d_gene: TRBD2
j_gene: TRBJ2-1
CDR3aa: CATSAGGVYNEQFF
CDR3nt: TGTGCCACCAGTGCGGGGGGGGTCTACAATGAGCAGTTCTTC

v_gene: TRBV2
abundance: -
d_gene: -
j_gene: TRBJ1-6
CDR3aa: CASRDRGRGSNSPLHF
CDR3nt: TGTGCCAGCAGGGACCGGGGACGCGGTTCTAATTCACCCCTCCACTTT

v_gene: TRBV19
abundance: few
d_gene: TRBD2
j_gene: TRBJ2-3
CDR3aa: CASSPTLAGGVDTQYF
CDR3nt: TGTGCCAGTAGTCCGACCCTAGCGGGGGGAGTAGATACGCAGTATTTT

v_gene: TRBV7-9
abundance: -
d_gene: -
j_gene: TRBJ1-3
CDR3aa: CASSPEGRLTTGNTIYF
CDR3nt: TGTGCCAGCAGCCCAGAGGGTAGACTAACTACTGGAAACACCATATATTTT

v_gene: TRBV14
abundance: many
d_gene: TRBD1
j_gene: TRBJ1-2
CDR3aa: CASSRDRDPYGYTF
CDR3nt: TGTGCCAGCAGCCGCGACAGGGACCCCTATGGCTACACCTTC

v_gene: TRBV18
abundance: many
d_gene: -
j_gene: TRBJ1-1
CDR3aa: CASSRANTEAFF
CDR3nt: TGTGCCAGCTCTCGGGCGAACACTGAAGCTTTCTTT

v_gene: TRBV12-3/TRBV12-4
abundance: many
d_gene: TRBD1
j_gene: TRBJ1-5
CDR3aa: CASTGGGGNQPQHF
CDR3nt: TGTGCCAGCACAGGGGGGGGTGGCAATCAGCCCCAGCATTTT

v_gene: TRBV3-1
abundance: many
d_gene: -
j_gene: TRBJ2-1
CDR3aa: CASSQEDRYNEQFF
CDR3nt: TGTGCCAGCAGCCAAGAGGACAGATACAATGAGCAGTTCTTC

v_gene: TRBV3-1
abundance: many
d_gene: -
j_gene: TRBJ1-1
CDR3aa: CASSQVRDTEAFF
CDR3nt: TGCGCCAGCAGCCAAGTCAGGGACACTGAAGCTTTCTTT

v_gene: TRBV5-1
abundance: few
d_gene: -
j_gene: TRBJ1-4
CDR3aa: CASSLDREREKLFF
CDR3nt: TGCGCCAGCAGCTTGGACAGGGAGCGAGAAAAACTGTTTTTT

v_gene: TRBV20-1
abundance: few
d_gene: -
j_gene: TRBJ2-1
CDR3aa: CSAADYPPYNEQFF
CDR3nt: TGCAGTGCTGCCGACTACCCTCCCTACAATGAGCAGTTCTTC

v_gene: TRBV11-2
abundance: few
d_gene: -
j_gene: TRBJ2-1
CDR3aa: CASSGSSYNEQFF
CDR3nt: TGTGCCAGCAGCGGGAGCTCCTACAATGAGCAGTTCTTC

v_gene: TRBV12-5
abundance: many
d_gene: -
j_gene: TRBJ2-1
CDR3aa: CASSRDLETNEQFF
CDR3nt: TGTGCTAGTTCCAGGGACCTAGAGACCAATGAGCAGTTCTTC

v_gene: TRBV3-1
abundance: many
d_gene: -
j_gene: TRBJ1-1
CDR3aa: CASSRAGGTEAFF
CDR3nt: TGTGCCAGCAGCCGTGCGGGTGGCACTGAAGCTTTCTTT

v_gene: TRBV28
abundance: many
d_gene: -
j_gene: TRBJ2-7
CDR3aa: CASSFRLSSYEQYF
CDR3nt: TGTGCCAGCAGTTTTCGGCTAAGCTCCTACGAGCAGTACTTC

v_gene: TRBV19
abundance: -
d_gene: -
j_gene: TRBJ1-5
CDR3aa: CASGWRENQPQHF
CDR3nt: TGTGCCAGCGGCTGGAGGGAAAATCAGCCCCAGCATTTT

v_gene: TRBV20-1
abundance: once
d_gene: -
j_gene: TRBJ1-5
CDR3aa: CSAREPMSNQPQHF
CDR3nt: TGCAGTGCTAGAGAACCTATGAGCAATCAGCCCCAGCATTTT

v_gene: TRBV12-3/TRBV12-4
abundance: many
d_gene: -
j_gene: TRBJ1-6
CDR3aa: CASRDGASPLHF
CDR3nt: TGTGCCAGCAGAGACGGGGCTTCACCCCTCCACTTT

v_gene: TRBV30
abundance: many
d_gene: -
j_gene: TRBJ2-7
CDR3aa: CAFLRDGLYEQYF
CDR3nt: TGTGCCTTCCTCCGGGACGGGCTCTACGAGCAGTACTTC

v_gene: TRBV7-2
abundance: -
d_gene: -
j_gene: TRBJ1-5
CDR3aa: CASSLEWGLQPQHF
CDR3nt: TGTGCCAGCAGCTTAGAATGGGGGCTTCAGCCCCAGCATTTT

v_gene: TRBV20-1
abundance: few
d_gene: -
j_gene: TRBJ2-7
CDR3aa: CSADAGNPSYEQYF
CDR3nt: TGCAGTGCCGACGCTGGTAACCCCTCCTACGAGCAGTACTTC

v_gene: TRBV7-9
abundance: -
d_gene: -
j_gene: TRBJ2-3
CDR3aa: CASRAGADTQYF
CDR3nt: TGTGCCAGCAGAGCCGGGGCAGATACGCAGTATTTT

v_gene: TRBV20-1
abundance: -
d_gene: -
j_gene: TRBJ1-1
CDR3aa: CSARDPSGAVSEAFF
CDR3nt: TGCAGTGCTAGAGATCCGTCGGGGGCAGTCTCTGAAGCTTTCTTT

v_gene: TRBV2
abundance: many
d_gene: -
j_gene: TRBJ2-7
CDR3aa: CASNGGPLPYEQYF
CDR3nt: TGTGCCAGCAACGGGGGACCCCTCCCCTACGAGCAGTACTTC

v_gene: TRBV7-2
abundance: -
d_gene: -
j_gene: TRBJ2-1
CDR3aa: CASSLGVATGLSDEQFF
CDR3nt: TGTGCCAGCAGCTTAGGGGTGGCGACAGGTCTATCGGATGAGCAGTTCTTC

v_gene: TRBV2
abundance: many
d_gene: -
j_gene: TRBJ1-5
CDR3aa: CASRPGTGSNQPQHF
CDR3nt: TGTGCCAGCAGGCCCGGGACGGGTAGCAATCAGCCCCAGCATTTT

v_gene: TRBV18
abundance: -
d_gene: TRBD2
j_gene: TRBJ2-3
CDR3aa: CASSPPRLAGGEDTQYF
CDR3nt: TGTGCCAGCTCACCACCGAGACTAGCGGGGGGAGAAGATACGCAGTATTTT

v_gene: TRBV6-1
abundance: -
d_gene: TRBD2
j_gene: TRBJ2-1
CDR3aa: CASTLDGGGVQFF
CDR3nt: TGTGCCAGCACTCTCGACGGGGGGGGAGTTCAGTTCTTC

v_gene: TRBV12-3/TRBV12-4
abundance: many
d_gene: -
j_gene: TRBJ1-5
CDR3aa: CASSFAQTNQPQHF
CDR3nt: TGTGCCAGCAGTTTTGCCCAGACCAATCAGCCCCAGCATTTT

v_gene: TRBV2
abundance: -
d_gene: -
j_gene: TRBJ2-7
CDR3aa: CASSGPWDEQYF
CDR3nt: TGTGCCAGCAGTGGCCCCTGGGACGAGCAGTACTTC